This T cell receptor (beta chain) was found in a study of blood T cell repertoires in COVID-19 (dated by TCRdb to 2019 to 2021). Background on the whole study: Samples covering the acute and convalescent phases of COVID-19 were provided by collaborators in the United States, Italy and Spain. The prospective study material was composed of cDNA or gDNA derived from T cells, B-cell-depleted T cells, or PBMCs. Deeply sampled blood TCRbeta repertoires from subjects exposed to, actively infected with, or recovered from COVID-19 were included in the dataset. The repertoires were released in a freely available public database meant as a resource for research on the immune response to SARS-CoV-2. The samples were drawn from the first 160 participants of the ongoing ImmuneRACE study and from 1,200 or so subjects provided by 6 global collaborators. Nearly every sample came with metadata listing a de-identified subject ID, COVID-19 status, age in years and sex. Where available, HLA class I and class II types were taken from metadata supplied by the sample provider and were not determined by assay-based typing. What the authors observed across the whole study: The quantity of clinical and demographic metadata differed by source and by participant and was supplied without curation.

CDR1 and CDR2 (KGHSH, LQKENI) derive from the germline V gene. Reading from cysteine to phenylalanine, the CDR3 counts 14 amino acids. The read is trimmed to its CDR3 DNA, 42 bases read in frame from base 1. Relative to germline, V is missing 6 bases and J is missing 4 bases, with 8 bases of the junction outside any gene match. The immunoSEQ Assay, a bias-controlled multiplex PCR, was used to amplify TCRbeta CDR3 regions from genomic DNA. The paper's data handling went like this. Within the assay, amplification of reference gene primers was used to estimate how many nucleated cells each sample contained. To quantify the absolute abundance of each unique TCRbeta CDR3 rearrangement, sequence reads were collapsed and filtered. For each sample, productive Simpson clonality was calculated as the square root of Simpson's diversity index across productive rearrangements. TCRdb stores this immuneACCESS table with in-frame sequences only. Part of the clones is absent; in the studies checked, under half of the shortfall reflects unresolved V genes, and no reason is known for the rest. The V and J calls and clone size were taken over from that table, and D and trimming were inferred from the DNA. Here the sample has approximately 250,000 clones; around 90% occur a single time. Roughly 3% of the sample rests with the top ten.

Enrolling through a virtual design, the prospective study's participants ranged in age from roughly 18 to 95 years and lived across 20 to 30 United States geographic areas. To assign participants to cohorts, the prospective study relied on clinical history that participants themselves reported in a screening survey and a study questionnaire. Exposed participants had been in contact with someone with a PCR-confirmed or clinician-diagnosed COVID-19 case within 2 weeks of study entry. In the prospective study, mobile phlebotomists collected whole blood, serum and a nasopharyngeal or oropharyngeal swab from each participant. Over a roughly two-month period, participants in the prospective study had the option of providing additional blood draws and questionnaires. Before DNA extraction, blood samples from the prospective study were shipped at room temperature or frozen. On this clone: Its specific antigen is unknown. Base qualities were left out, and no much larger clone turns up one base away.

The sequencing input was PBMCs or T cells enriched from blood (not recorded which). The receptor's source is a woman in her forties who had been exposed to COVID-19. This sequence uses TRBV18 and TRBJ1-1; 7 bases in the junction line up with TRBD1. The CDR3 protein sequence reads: CASSLGQLSTEAFF. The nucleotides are TGTGCCAGCTCTCTGGGACAGTTGTCCACTGAAGCTTTCTTT.